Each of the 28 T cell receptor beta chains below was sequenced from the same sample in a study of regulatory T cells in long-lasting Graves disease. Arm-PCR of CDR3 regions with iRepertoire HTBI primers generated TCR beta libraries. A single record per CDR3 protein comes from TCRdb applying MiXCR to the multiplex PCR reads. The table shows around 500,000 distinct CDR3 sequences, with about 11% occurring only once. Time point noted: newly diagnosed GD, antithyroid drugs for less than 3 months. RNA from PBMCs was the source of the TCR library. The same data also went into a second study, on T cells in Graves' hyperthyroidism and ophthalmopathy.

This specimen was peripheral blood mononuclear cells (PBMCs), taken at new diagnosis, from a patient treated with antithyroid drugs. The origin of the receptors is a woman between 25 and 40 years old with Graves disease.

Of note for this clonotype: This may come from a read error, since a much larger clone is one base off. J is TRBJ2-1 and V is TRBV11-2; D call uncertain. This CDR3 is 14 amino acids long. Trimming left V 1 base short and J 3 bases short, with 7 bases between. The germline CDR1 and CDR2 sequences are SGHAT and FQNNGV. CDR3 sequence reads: CASSLVEDYNEQFF. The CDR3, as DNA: TGTGCCAGCAGCTTAGTAGAGGACTACAATGAGCAGTTCTTC.

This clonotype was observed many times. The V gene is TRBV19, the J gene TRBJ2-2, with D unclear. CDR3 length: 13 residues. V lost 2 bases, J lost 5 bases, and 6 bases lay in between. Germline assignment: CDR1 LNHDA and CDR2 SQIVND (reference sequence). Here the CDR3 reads CASSITETGELFF. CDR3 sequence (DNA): TGTGCCAGTAGTATAACCGAGACCGGGGAGCTGTTTTTT.

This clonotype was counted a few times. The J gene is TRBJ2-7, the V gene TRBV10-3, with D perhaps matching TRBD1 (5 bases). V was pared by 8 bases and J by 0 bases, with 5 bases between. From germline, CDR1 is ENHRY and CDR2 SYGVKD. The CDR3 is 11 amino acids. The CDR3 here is CAIGHSYEQYF. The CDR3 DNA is TGTGCCATCGGACACTCCTACGAGCAGTACTTC.

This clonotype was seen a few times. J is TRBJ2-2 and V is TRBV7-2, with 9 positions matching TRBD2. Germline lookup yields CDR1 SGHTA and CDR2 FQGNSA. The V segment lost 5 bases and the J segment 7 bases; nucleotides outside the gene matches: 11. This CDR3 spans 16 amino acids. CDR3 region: CASSRGGSGSNGELFF. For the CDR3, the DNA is TGTGCCAGCAGCCGAGGTGGTAGCGGGAGCAACGGGGAGCTGTTTTTT. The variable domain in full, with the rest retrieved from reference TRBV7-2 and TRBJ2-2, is GAGVSQSPSNKVTEKGKDVELRCDPISGHTALYWYRQSLGQGLEFLIYFQGNSAPDKSGLPSDRFSAERTGGSVSTLTIQRTQQEDSAVYLCASSRGGSGSNGELFFGEGSRLTVL.

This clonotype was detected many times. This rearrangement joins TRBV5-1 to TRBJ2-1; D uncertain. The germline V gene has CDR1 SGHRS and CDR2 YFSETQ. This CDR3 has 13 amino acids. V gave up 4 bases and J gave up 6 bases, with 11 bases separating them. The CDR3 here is CASSLSSFNEQFF. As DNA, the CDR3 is TGCGCCAGCAGCCTCTCTAGTTTCAATGAGCAGTTCTTC.

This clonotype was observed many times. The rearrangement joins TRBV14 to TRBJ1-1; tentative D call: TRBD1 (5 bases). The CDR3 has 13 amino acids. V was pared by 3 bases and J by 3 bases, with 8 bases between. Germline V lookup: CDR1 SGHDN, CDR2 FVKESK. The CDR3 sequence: CASSQRGYTEAFF. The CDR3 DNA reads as TGTGCCAGCAGCCAGAGGGGTTACACTGAAGCTTTCTTT.

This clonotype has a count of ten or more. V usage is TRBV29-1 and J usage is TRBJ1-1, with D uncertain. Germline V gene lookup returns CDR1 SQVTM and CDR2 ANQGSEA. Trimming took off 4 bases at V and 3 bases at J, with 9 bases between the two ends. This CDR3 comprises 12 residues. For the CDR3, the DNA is TGCAGCGTTGCTCATGGGGACACTGAAGCTTTCTTT. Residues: CSVAHGDTEAFF.

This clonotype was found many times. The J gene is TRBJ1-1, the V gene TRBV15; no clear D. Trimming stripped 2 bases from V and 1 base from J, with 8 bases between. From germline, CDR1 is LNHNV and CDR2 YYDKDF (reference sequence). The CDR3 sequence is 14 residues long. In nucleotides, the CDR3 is TGTGCCACCAGCAGAATATTGGGGAACACTGAAGCTTTCTTT. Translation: CATSRILGNTEAFF.

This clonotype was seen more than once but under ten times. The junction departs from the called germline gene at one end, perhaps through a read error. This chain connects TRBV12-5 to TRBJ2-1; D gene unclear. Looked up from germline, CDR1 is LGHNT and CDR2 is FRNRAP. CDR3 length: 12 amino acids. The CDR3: CACGLDYNEQFF. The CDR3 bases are TGTGCTTGTGGTTTGGACTACAATGAGCAGTTCTTC.

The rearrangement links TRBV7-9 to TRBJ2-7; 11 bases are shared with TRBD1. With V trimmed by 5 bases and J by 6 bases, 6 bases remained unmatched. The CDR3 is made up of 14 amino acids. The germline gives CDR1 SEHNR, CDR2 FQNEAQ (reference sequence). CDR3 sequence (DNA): TGTGCCAGCAGCGCTCGCGGACAGGGGGCCGAGCAGTACTTC. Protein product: CASSARGQGAEQYF.

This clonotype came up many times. In nucleotides, the CDR3 is TGTGCCATCAGTGAGTCCCCTAGCGGGAACTACAATGAGCAGTTCTTC. It translates to CAISESPSGNYNEQFF. The rearrangement links TRBV10-3 to TRBJ2-1; 9 bases are shared with TRBD2. J was trimmed by 3 bases and V by 0 bases; bases with no gene match: 3. CDR1 and CDR2 from the germline V gene are ENHRY and SYGVKD. The CDR3 is made up of 16 amino acids.

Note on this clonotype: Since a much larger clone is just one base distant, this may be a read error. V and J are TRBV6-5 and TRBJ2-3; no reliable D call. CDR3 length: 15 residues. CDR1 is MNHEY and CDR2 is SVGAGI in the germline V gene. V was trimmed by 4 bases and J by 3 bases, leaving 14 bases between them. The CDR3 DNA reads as TGTGCCAGCAGTTTGACTCGGATTAGGACAGATACGCAGTATTTT. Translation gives CASSLTRIRTDTQYF.

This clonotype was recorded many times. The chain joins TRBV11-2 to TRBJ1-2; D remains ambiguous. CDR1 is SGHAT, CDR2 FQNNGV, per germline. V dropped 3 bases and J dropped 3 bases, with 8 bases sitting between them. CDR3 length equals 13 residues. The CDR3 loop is CASSFGVHYGYTF. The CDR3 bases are TGTGCCAGCAGCTTTGGGGTCCACTATGGCTACACCTTC.

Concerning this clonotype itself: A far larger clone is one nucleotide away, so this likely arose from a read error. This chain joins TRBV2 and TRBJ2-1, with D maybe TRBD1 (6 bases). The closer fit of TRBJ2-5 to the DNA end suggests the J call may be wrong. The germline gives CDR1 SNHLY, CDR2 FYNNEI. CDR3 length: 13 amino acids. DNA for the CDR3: TGTGCCAGCAGGGCAGGGGCCCAAAAGACCCAGTACTTC. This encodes CASRAGAQKTQYF.

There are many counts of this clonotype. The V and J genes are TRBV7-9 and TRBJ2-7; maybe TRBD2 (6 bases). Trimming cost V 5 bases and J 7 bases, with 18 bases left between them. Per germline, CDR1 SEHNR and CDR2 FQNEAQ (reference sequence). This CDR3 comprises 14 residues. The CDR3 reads CASSPPGRGGEQYF. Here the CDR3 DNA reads TGTGCCAGCAGCCCCCCCGGGCGGGGCGGGGAGCAGTACTTC.

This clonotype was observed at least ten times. CDR3 sequence reads: CASSLRSTSRDEQFF. CDR3 bases: TGTGCCAGCAGCCTGCGATCGACTAGTCGCGATGAGCAGTTCTTC. This chain joins TRBV7-3 and TRBJ2-1; a weak D match, TRBD2 (6 bases). CDR1 and CDR2 from the germline V gene are SGHTA and FQGTGA. Trimming took 5 bases from V and 8 from J, leaving 19 bases between them. There are 15 residues in the CDR3.

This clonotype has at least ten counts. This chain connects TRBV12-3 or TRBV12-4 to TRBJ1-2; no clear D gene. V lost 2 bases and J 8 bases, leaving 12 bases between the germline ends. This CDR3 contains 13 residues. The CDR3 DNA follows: TGTGCCAGCAGTTTACGCCAGGTTGAAGGCTACACCTTC. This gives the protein CASSLRQVEGYTF.

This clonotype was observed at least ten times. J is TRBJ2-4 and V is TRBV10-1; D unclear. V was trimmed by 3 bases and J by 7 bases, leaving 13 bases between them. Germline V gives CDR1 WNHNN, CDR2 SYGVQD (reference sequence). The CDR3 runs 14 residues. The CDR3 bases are TGCGCCAGCAGTGATGACCGAGTGAGGAACATTCAGTACTTC. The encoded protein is CASSDDRVRNIQYF.

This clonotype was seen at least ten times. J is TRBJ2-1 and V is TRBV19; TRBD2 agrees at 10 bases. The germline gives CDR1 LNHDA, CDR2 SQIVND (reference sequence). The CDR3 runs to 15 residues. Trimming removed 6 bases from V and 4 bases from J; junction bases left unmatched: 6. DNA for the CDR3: TGTGCCAGTAGCCCCCAAGCGGGAGGGTACAATGAGCAGTTCTTC. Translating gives CASSPQAGGYNEQFF.

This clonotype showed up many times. The CDR3 nucleotides read TGTGCCAGCAGCAAAGGGTGGGGCCATGGCTACACCTTC. Translated, it gives CASSKGWGHGYTF. This chain connects TRBV7-2 to TRBJ1-2, with D possibly matching TRBD1 (5 bases). In germline, CDR1 is SGHTA, CDR2 FQGNSA. The CDR3 covers 13 residues. V was shortened by 5 bases and J by 6 bases, with 13 bases between the two germline ends.

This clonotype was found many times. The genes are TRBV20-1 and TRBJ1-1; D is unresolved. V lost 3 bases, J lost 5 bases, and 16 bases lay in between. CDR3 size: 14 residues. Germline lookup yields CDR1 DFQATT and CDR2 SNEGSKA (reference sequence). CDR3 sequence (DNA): TGCAGTGCTAGGAAAGGATTATTGCTAACTGAAGCTTTCTTT. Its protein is CSARKGLLLTEAFF.

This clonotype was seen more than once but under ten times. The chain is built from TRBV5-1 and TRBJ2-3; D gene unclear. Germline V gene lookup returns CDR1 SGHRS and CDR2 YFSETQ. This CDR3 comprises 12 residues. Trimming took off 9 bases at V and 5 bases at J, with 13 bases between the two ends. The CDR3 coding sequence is TGCGCCAACAGTTCATTCGGAGATACGCAGTATTTT. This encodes CANSSFGDTQYF.

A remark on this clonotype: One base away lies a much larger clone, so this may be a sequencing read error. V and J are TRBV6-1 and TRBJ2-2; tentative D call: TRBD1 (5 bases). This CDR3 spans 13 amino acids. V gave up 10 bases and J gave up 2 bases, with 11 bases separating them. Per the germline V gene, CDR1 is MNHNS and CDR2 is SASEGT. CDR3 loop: CAINDSNTGELFF. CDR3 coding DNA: TGTGCCATAAACGACAGCAACACCGGGGAGCTGTTTTTT.

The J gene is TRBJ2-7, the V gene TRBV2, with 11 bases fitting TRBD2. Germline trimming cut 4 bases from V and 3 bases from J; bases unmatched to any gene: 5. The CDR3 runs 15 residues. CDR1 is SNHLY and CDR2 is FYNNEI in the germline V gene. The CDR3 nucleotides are TGTGCCAGCAGTGGGCCGACTAGCGGGAACTACGAGCAGTACTTC. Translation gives CASSGPTSGNYEQYF.

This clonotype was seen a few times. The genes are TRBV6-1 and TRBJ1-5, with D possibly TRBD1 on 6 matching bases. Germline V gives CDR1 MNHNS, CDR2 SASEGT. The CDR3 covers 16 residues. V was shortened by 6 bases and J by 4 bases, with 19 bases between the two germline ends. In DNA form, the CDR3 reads TGTGCCAGCAGCTTATCCGGGGGCTTAGCGAATCAGCCCCAGCATTTT. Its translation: CASSLSGGLANQPQHF.

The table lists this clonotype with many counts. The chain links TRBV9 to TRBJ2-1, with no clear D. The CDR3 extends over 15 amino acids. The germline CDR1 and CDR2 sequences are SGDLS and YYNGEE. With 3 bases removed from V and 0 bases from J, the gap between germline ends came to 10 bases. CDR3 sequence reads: CASSEYALSYNEQFF. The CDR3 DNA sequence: TGTGCCAGCAGCGAATACGCCCTCTCCTACAATGAGCAGTTCTTC.

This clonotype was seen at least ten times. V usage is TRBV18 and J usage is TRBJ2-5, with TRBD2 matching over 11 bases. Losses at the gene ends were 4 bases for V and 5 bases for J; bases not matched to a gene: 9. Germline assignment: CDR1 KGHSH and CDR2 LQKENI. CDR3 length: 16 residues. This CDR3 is CASSHLNSGRAETQYF. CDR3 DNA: TGTGCCAGCTCACACCTCAATAGCGGGAGGGCCGAGACCCAGTACTTC.

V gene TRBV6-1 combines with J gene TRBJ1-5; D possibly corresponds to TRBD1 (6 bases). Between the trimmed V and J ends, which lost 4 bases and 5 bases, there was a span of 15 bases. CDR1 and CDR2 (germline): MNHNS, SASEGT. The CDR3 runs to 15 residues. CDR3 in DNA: TGTGCCAGCAGTGGCGCACAACACAGGGATCAGCCCCAGCATTTT. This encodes CASSGAQHRDQPQHF.